This T cell receptor beta chain is drawn from a study of control samples from healthy donors and cancer patients. Assay: immunoSEQ multiplex PCR; the TCRdb copy retains only in-frame clones and omits some. The sample shows some 130,000 clones, more than 85% of them seen only once. A single count supports this clone. Germline CDR1 and CDR2: SGHDN and FVKESK. V lost 1 base to trimming and J lost 2 bases, with 6 bases between them. The CDR3 consists of 13 residues. This sequence originates from a woman aged 25 to 39 in good health. Sequences were obtained from blood. The chain joins TRBV14 to TRBJ2-7; D not resolved. In DNA, the CDR3 is TGTGCCAGCAGCCAAGTGGGGACCTACGAGCAGTACTTC. Translation: CASSQVGTYEQYF.